These 22 T cell receptor beta chains were all obtained from the same sample, sequenced in a study of T cell changes during pregnancy in multiple sclerosis. Sequencing was performed with immunoSEQ multiplex PCR; in TCRdb, only in-frame clones are kept and a portion is missing. The data hold some 64,000 clones, with roughly 91% observed a single time. The specimen was peripheral blood, collected in the second trimester of pregnancy. These receptors originate from a female donor in good health, enrolled as a control in a pregnancy study.

The genes are TRBV13 and TRBJ2-3; no clear D gene. The germline V gene encodes CDR1 PRHDT and CDR2 FYEKMQ (reference sequence). V lost 5 bases and J 0 bases, leaving 15 bases between the germline ends. The CDR3 covers 16 residues. CDR3 residues: CASSHNPKVSTDTQYF. The CDR3 bases are TGTGCCAGCAGCCACAATCCGAAAGTAAGCACAGATACGCAGTATTTT. The complete variable domain, with remaining parts taken from reference TRBV13 and TRBJ2-3, reads AAGVIQSPRHLIKEKRETATLKCYPIPRHDTVYWYQQGPGQDPQFLISFYEKMQSDKGSIPDRFSAQQFSDYHSELNMSSLELGDSALYFCASSHNPKVSTDTQYFGPGTRLTVL.

The chain links TRBV15 to TRBJ2-1, with 10 bases aligning to TRBD2. Germline-derived CDR1 and CDR2 are LNHNV and YYDKDF (reference sequence). CDR3 length: 15 amino acids. V was clipped by 8 bases and J by 5 bases; unmatched bases: 9. The CDR3 sequence: CATGSGGVGHNEQFF. The CDR3 nucleotides read TGTGCCACCGGGAGCGGGGGGGTGGGGCACAATGAGCAGTTCTTC.

This clone appeared a single time. The CDR3 region is CASSLGQGGDTQYF. For the CDR3, the DNA is TGTGCCAGCAGCTTGGGGCAGGGTGGGGATACGCAGTATTTT. This chain uses TRBV5-5 with TRBJ2-3; weak D call: TRBD1 (5 bases). The CDR3 has 14 residues. Trimming took 0 bases from V and 6 from J, leaving 11 bases between them. CDR1 is SGHKS and CDR2 is YYEKEE in the germline V gene (reference sequence).

V usage is TRBV6-4 and J usage is TRBJ2-3; TRBD2 matches 9 bases. CDR1 MRHNA and CDR2 SNTAGT come from the germline V gene. The CDR3 sequence is 15 residues long. J lost 4 bases, V lost 3 bases, and 5 bases had no gene match. CDR3 sequence: CASSESGGRADTQYF. The CDR3 DNA follows: TGTGCCAGCAGTGAGAGCGGGGGGCGCGCAGATACGCAGTATTTT.

The CDR3 protein is CASSPGTSGALRGGETQYF. The CDR3 DNA reads TGTGCCAGCAGCCCGGGGACTAGCGGGGCCTTACGGGGTGGGGAGACCCAGTACTTC. The chain combines TRBV4-2 with TRBJ2-5, with 13 bases fitting TRBD2. The V segment lost 4 bases and the J segment 5 bases; nucleotides outside the gene matches: 16. Germline V gene lookup returns CDR1 LGHNA and CDR2 YNFKEQ. The CDR3 runs to 19 residues.

The chain joins TRBV5-1 to TRBJ2-2, with 8 positions matching TRBD2. Germline V gene sequence: CDR1 SGHRS, CDR2 YFSETQ. The CDR3 sequence is 16 residues long. V dropped 4 bases and J dropped 5; count of bases not matched to a gene: 10. The CDR3 coding sequence is TGCGCCAGCAGCGGGACCGGGACTAGGGGAACCGGGGAGCTGTTTTTT. It specifies CASSGTGTRGTGELFF.

The chain joins TRBV11-2 to TRBJ1-1, with TRBD1 matching 8 bases. The CDR3 is 19 residues long. Germline V gene data show CDR1 as SGHAT and CDR2 as FQNNGV. The trim removed 4 bases at V and 1 base at J, leaving 17 bases unmatched. CDR3 sequence (DNA): TGTGCCAGCAGCTCCCGATTACGGGGACAGGCGACCGGGAACACTGAAGCTTTCTTT. It encodes CASSSRLRGQATGNTEAFF.

The chain employs TRBV5-6 and TRBJ2-5; 9 bases are shared with TRBD2. Per the germline V gene, CDR1 is SGHDT and CDR2 is YYEEEE. CDR3 size: 15 residues. V was pared by 3 bases and J by 3 bases, with 6 bases of the junction left unmatched. DNA for the CDR3: TGTGCCAGCAGCTGGAAAGTAGCGGGAGAAGAGACCCAGTACTTC. Its translation: CASSWKVAGEETQYF.

This chain connects TRBV6-4 to TRBJ2-1; possibly TRBD1 for D (6 bases). Trimming left V 0 bases short and J 2 bases short, with 14 bases between. Germline V gene lookup returns CDR1 MRHNA and CDR2 SNTAGT. The CDR3 is 17 residues long. The CDR3 DNA reads as TGTGCCAGCAGTGACTCGAATGAGGGACAAACCTACAATGAGCAGTTCTTC. It codes for CASSDSNEGQTYNEQFF.

The CDR3 loop reads CASSRQEDGELFF. The CDR3, as DNA: TGTGCCAGCAGCCGACAGGAGGACGGGGAGCTGTTTTTT. This chain joins TRBV6-6 and TRBJ2-2, with D perhaps TRBD1 (6 bases). CDR1 MNHNY and CDR2 SVGAGI come from the germline V gene (reference sequence). The CDR3 has 13 amino acids. V dropped 6 bases and J dropped 7 bases, with 12 bases sitting between them.

This clone was observed a few times. The chain couples TRBV5-4 to TRBJ1-4; TRBD1 matches 9 bases. Losses at the gene ends were 4 bases for V and 1 base for J; bases not matched to a gene: 5. This CDR3 comprises 16 residues. Germline V gene sequence: CDR1 SGHNT, CDR2 YYREEE (reference sequence). The CDR3 here is CASSPGTGRTNEKLFF. CDR3 nucleotides: TGTGCCAGCAGCCCCGGGACAGGGAGAACTAATGAAAAACTGTTTTTT.

This rearrangement joins TRBV5-1 to TRBJ1-2, with 7 bases lining up with TRBD1. CDR3 length: 14 residues. Germline CDR1 reads SGHRS; CDR2 reads YFSETQ. The V gene end was trimmed by 5 bases and the J gene end by 8 bases; junction bases not matched to a gene: 12. The CDR3: CASRTGDSKGGYTF. The DNA of the CDR3 is TGCGCCAGCAGAACAGGGGACTCCAAGGGGGGCTACACCTTC.

This clone was counted a single time. The chain links TRBV2 to TRBJ2-7, with 7 bases aligning to TRBD1. With V trimmed by 6 bases and J by 5 bases, 10 bases remained unmatched. The CDR3 is 14 amino acids. Germline V gene lookup returns CDR1 SNHLY and CDR2 FYNNEI. In DNA form, the CDR3 reads TGTGCCAGCAGGACCGGGACAGCAATTCACGAGCAGTACTTC. This sequence encodes CASRTGTAIHEQYF.

The chain is built from TRBV2 and TRBJ2-1; 9 positions agree with TRBD2. Trimming took 4 bases from V and 3 from J; bases not matched to a gene: 4. CDR3 length: 15 residues. CDR1 SNHLY and CDR2 FYNNEI come from the germline V gene. CDR3 in DNA: TGTGCCAGCAGTGTCGCGGGGGGGTTCTACAATGAGCAGTTCTTC. Protein sequence: CASSVAGGFYNEQFF.

This chain links TRBV5-1 with TRBJ2-1, with a possible D match to TRBD1 (6 bases). The CDR3 extends over 13 amino acids. V lost 4 bases, J lost 9 bases, and 14 bases lay in between. Germline CDR1 is SGHRS and CDR2 is YFSETQ. CDR3 sequence reads: CASSQLKDSEQFF. The CDR3 DNA follows: TGCGCCAGCAGCCAGCTCAAGGACAGTGAGCAGTTCTTC.

The V call is TRBV28, the J call TRBJ2-5, with 7 bases that match TRBD1. Germline V gene sequence: CDR1 MDHEN, CDR2 SYDVKM. V lost 6 bases to trimming and J lost 3 bases; unmatched junction nucleotides: 7. The CDR3 extends over 14 amino acids. CDR3 nucleotides: TGTGCCAGCAGCGAGACGGGACAGAAAGAGACCCAGTACTTC. Encoded protein: CASSETGQKETQYF.

The V gene is TRBV15, the J gene TRBJ2-3; TRBD2 matches at 7 bases. Per germline, CDR1 LNHNV and CDR2 YYDKDF (reference sequence). V lost 0 bases and J lost 2; bases outside the gene matches: 5. The CDR3 is 16 amino acids. The chain's CDR3 is CATSRDGRALTDTQYF. The CDR3 nucleotides read TGTGCCACCAGCAGAGATGGGAGGGCCCTCACAGATACGCAGTATTTT.

V is TRBV19 and J is TRBJ1-1, with 10 bases matching TRBD1. This CDR3 is 13 amino acids long. The V segment lost 8 bases and the J segment 1 base; nucleotides outside the gene matches: 1. CDR1 and CDR2 from the germline V gene are LNHDA and SQIVND (reference sequence). CDR3 coding DNA: TGTGCCAGTTGGACAGGGGGGAACACTGAAGCTTTCTTT. Amino acid sequence: CASWTGGNTEAFF.

The chain combines TRBV4-2 with TRBJ1-1; D is unresolved. The CDR3 runs 14 residues. Germline CDR1 is LGHNA and CDR2 is YNFKEQ. V dropped 0 bases and J dropped 5 bases, with 10 bases sitting between them. The CDR3 is CASSQDDGGTEAFF. Written as DNA, the CDR3 is TGTGCCAGCAGCCAAGATGACGGAGGAACTGAAGCTTTCTTT.

The chain couples TRBV7-6 to TRBJ2-7; D may be TRBD2 (6 bases). Trimming pared 5 bases from V and 4 bases from J, leaving 18 bases between. Germline V gives CDR1 SGHVS, CDR2 FNYEAQ. The CDR3 is 15 amino acids. This CDR3 reads CASSPSRGSSYEQYF. The CDR3 DNA sequence: TGTGCCAGCAGCCCGTCCCGGGGGTCCTCATACGAGCAGTACTTC. The variable domain in full, with the rest retrieved from reference TRBV7-6 and TRBJ2-7, is GAGVSQSPRYKVTKRGQDVALRCDPISGHVSLYWYRQALGQGPEFLTYFNYEAQQDKSGLPNDRFSAERPEGSISTLTIQRTEQRDSAMYRCASSPSRGSSYEQYFGPGTRLTVT.

This sequence joins TRBV27 and TRBJ2-7; TRBD2 agrees at 11 bases. Germline lookup yields CDR1 MNHEY and CDR2 SMNVEV (reference sequence). This CDR3 contains 15 residues. V was pared by 2 bases and J by 3 bases, with 3 bases of the junction left unmatched. This CDR3 reads CASSLTTSGSYEQYF. CDR3 nucleotides: TGTGCCAGCAGTTTAACTACTAGCGGGAGCTACGAGCAGTACTTC.

The CDR3 reads CASSSSGTGSNYGYTF. CDR3 in DNA: TGTGCCAGCAGTTCGTCCGGGACAGGATCTAACTATGGCTACACCTTC. J is TRBJ1-2 and V is TRBV6-5; 8 bases line up with TRBD1. This CDR3 is built from 16 residues. After removal of 4 bases from V and 0 bases from J, the junction contained 7 bases not matched to a gene. Germline assignment: CDR1 MNHEY and CDR2 SVGAGI.